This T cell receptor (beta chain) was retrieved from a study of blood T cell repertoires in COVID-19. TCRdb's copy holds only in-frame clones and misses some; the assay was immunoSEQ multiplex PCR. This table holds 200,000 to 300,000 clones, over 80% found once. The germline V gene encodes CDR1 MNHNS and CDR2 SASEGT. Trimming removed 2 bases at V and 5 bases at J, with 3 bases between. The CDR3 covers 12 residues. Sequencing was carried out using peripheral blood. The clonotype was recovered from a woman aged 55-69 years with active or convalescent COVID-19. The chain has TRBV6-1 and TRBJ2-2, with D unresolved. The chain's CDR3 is CASSERTGELFF. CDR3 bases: TGTGCCAGCAGTGAACGGACCGGGGAGCTGTTTTTT.